The sequence of this T cell receptor (beta chain) was determined in a study of Ad26.COV2.S vaccination and SARS-CoV-2 variants. The method was immunoSEQ multiplex PCR; TCRdb's version includes in-frame clones alone and lacks a portion of them. The table lists 300,000 to 450,000 clones, under 95% of them singletons, with around 4.2% in the top ten. Study conclusions and caveats: The TCR breadth and depth analyses may have produced an underestimate of total T cell responses. Responses of spike-specific T cells (both CD8+ and CD4+) reportedly showed substantial breadth after vaccination. Vaccine recipients surpassed placebo recipients in spike-specific TCR breadth.

Germline values: CDR1 SGHNT, CDR2 YYREEE (reference sequence). Trimming removed 0 bases from V and 1 base from J, with 1 base in between. CDR3 length: 12 residues. This clone was seen only a few times. No antigen is known for it. The sequence derives from a human donor who had recovered from COVID-19. J is TRBJ1-1 and V is TRBV5-4; D call uncertain. The sequenced sample was peripheral blood, obtained after recovery from COVID-19. This CDR3 reads CASSLANTEAFF. The CDR3 region has the DNA TGTGCCAGCAGCTTGGCGAACACTGAAGCTTTCTTT. Full variable domain (outside the CDR3, taken from reference TRBV5-4 and TRBJ1-1): ETGVTQSPTHLIKTRGQQVTLRCSSQSGHNTVSWYQQALGQGPQFIFQYYREEENGRGNFPPRFSGLQFPNYSSELNVNALELDDSALYLCASSLANTEAFFGQGTRLTVV.